The entry below gives a single TCR beta chain sequence along with its context. Treatment in this sample: around 19 received Ad26.COV2.S at low or high dose, single or two shots; a few received placebo; per-sample allocation not given. The study sampled participants on day 63 after the first vaccine or placebo injection. This table comes from immunoSEQ multiplex PCR, and its TCRdb copy is limited to in-frame clones, with some not included. The sample lists a few hundred thousand clones, approximately 90% occurring once. Looked up from germline, CDR1 is SNHLY and CDR2 is FYNNEI. Trimming removed 6 bases at V and 2 bases at J, with 16 bases between. The CDR3 is 15 residues long. The sample originates from a study of Ad26.COV2.S vaccination and SARS-CoV-2 variants.

The source material was peripheral blood, sampled in a trial of Ad26.COV2.S vaccine versus placebo. The receptor's source is a person aged 18-60 years who received the Ad26.COV2.S COVID-19 vaccine or a placebo. The V call is TRBV2, the J call TRBJ1-2; unclear D gene. CDR3: CASRGVTTRNYGYTF. CDR3 bases: TGTGCCAGCAGAGGCGTGACGACACGGAACTATGGCTACACCTTC.